This is a list of T cell receptor beta chains from one sample in a study of T cell repertoires in cytomegalovirus infection. For these TCRs, the target antigens are not known. Using its own MiXCR run on the reads, TCRdb lists one record per CDR3 protein. The profile covers 700,000 to 900,000 distinct CDR3 sequences, with around 29% appearing a single time and around 12% taken by the ten largest. The sequences come from cultured CD8+ T cells from PBMCs, collected from culture after CMV antigen stimulation. These receptor sequences come from a human donor in good health (CMV status not recorded). Some clones in this sample may be carry-over from other donors' samples. Each CDR3 is given with its conserved first and last residue. D genes are given only for firm matches. Only some rows state a clone size, as once, few, many or a class for expanded clones.

V gene,clone size,D gene,CDR3 length,J gene,CDR3 DNA,CDR3 protein
TRBV7-2,many,NA,17,TRBJ2-7,TGTGCCAGCAGCAACCTGCCCGGACTTAGGAGATCCTACGAGCAGTACTTC,CASSNLPGLRRSYEQYF
TRBV6-2/TRBV6-3,few,NA,18,TRBJ2-3,TGTGCCAGCAGTAACGCGGGACAGACTCACCGGGGCACAGATACGCAGTATTTT,CASSNAGQTHRGTDTQYF
TRBV27,NA,NA,11,TRBJ1-1,TGTGCCAGCAGACATAACACTGAAGCTTTCTTT,CASRHNTEAFF
TRBV7-6,NA,TRBD2,15,TRBJ2-2,TGTGCCAGCAGTGCACTAGCGGACCACACCGGGGAGCTGTTTTTT,CASSALADHTGELFF
TRBV19,many,TRBD2,14,TRBJ2-1,TGTGCCAGCCGCGGGGGACCCTCCTACAATGAGCAGTTCTTC,CASRGGPSYNEQFF
TRBV7-9,NA,NA,15,TRBJ2-2,TGTGCCAGCAGCCCGGGACATCCCCGCCCCGGGGAGCTGTTTTTT,CASSPGHPRPGELFF
TRBV11-3,NA,NA,15,TRBJ2-1,TGTGCCAGCAGCCTTTCCCCGCCCCCCTACAATGAGCAGTTCTTC,CASSLSPPPYNEQFF
TRBV10-3,once,NA,14,TRBJ2-2,TGTGCCATCAGCTCGGAACGGGGCACCGGGGAGCTGTTTTTT,CAISSERGTGELFF
TRBV24-1,NA,NA,15,TRBJ2-1,TGTGCCACCAGTGATTCCTGGAGCTCCTACAATGAGCAGTTCTTC,CATSDSWSSYNEQFF
TRBV15,NA,TRBD1,14,TRBJ1-6,TGTGCCACCAGCATGGACAGGGGAAATTCACCCCTCCACTTT,CATSMDRGNSPLHF
TRBV6-6,few,NA,14,TRBJ1-1,TGTGCCAGCACGTTGGAGGGAACGAACACTGAAGCTTTCTTT,CASTLEGTNTEAFF
TRBV7-6,many,NA,12,TRBJ1-1,TGTGCCAGCGGTCCCGAGCAAGGGAAAGCTTTCTTT,CASGPEQGKAFF
TRBV7-8,NA,TRBD2,13,TRBJ2-1,TGTGCCGGGGGGACTAGGGGCAGCAATGAGCAGTTCTTC,CAGGTRGSNEQFF
TRBV27,few,TRBD2,16,TRBJ2-3,TGTGCCAGCAGTTTTAAAGGCGGGGGGGCCTCAGATACGCAGTATTTT,CASSFKGGGASDTQYF
TRBV6-6,NA,NA,14,TRBJ2-3,TGTGCCAGCAGTTACGTCCAGGGTGAGGATACGCAGTATTTT,CASSYVQGEDTQYF
TRBV24-1,few,NA,14,TRBJ2-3,TGTGCCACCAGTGACTCAGGAGACACAGATACGCAGTATTTT,CATSDSGDTDTQYF
TRBV19,NA,NA,14,TRBJ2-1,TGTGCCAGTTCTGGTAGGGGGTCCTACAATGAGCAGTTCTTC,CASSGRGSYNEQFF
TRBV4-1,few,NA,15,TRBJ2-1,TGCGCCAGCACCCTTATCATAACAAACCACTATGAGCAGTTCTTC,CASTLIITNHYEQFF
TRBV4-1,NA,TRBD1,18,TRBJ1-2,TGCGCCAGCAGCCAAGATTCGACATCGGGACAGGGGCGTTATGGCTACACCTTC,CASSQDSTSGQGRYGYTF
TRBV20-1,NA,NA,15,TRBJ2-3,TGCAGTGCTGAGTGGTATGACCCAGGGGCAGATACGCAGTATTTT,CSAEWYDPGADTQYF
TRBV20-1,NA,NA,16,TRBJ2-7,TGCAGTGCGTCCTCGGGGGGCCCCGCGGGTCTCTACGAGCAGTACTTC,CSASSGGPAGLYEQYF
TRBV6-2/TRBV6-3,NA,TRBD2,16,TRBJ2-5,TGTGCCAGCAGCCCTGGACTAGCGGAAATCCAAGAGACCCAGTACTTC,CASSPGLAEIQETQYF
TRBV19,once,NA,14,TRBJ1-1,TGTGCCAGCGTCACAAAGAAAACAGGTCTGGGAGCTTTCTTT,CASVTKKTGLGAFF
TRBV6-6,few,NA,13,TRBJ1-1,TGTGCCAGCAGCGGACAGCCCAGGACTGAAGCTTTCTTT,CASSGQPRTEAFF